A single sample is the source of the 14 T cell receptor beta chains below, sequenced in a study of early T cells in non-severe SARS-CoV-2 infection. TCRdb re-derived calls from the 5' RACE reads in MiXCR, one entry per CDR3 protein. The profile shows about 64,000 distinct CDR3 sequences, approximately 14% of them singletons. Source material: whole blood. These TCRs come from an adult who was a healthcare worker with PCR-confirmed SARS-CoV-2 infection or an uninfected control (not recorded which).

This clonotype was recorded a few times. V is TRBV5-1 and J is TRBJ2-1; D might be TRBD2 (7 bases). The CDR3 loop spans 18 amino acids. V lost 4 bases, J lost 1 base, and 21 bases lay in between. From germline, CDR1 is SGHRS and CDR2 YFSETQ. The DNA of the CDR3 is TGCGCCAGCAGCCTCTTTCCCGGGGCGGGGGCTTCCTACAATGAGCAGTTCTTC. Protein: CASSLFPGAGASYNEQFF.

This clonotype appeared many times. V and J are TRBV12-3 or TRBV12-4 and TRBJ1-1, with 7 positions matching TRBD1. The CDR3 totals 14 residues. Unmatched junction bases numbered 5, after V lost 6 bases and J lost 1 base. The CDR3 coding sequence is TGTGCCAGCAGCCAGGGACAGAAGAACACTGAAGCTTTCTTT. Translation: CASSQGQKNTEAFF.

This chain uses TRBV18 with TRBJ2-1, with 8 positions matching TRBD1. This CDR3 is built from 15 residues. Trimming took 5 bases from V and 6 from J; bases not matched to a gene: 9. CDR1 KGHSH and CDR2 LQKENI come from the germline V gene. In DNA, the CDR3 is TGTGCCAGCTCAACCAGGGGGCAGGTGGGCAATGAGCAGTTCTTC. Its protein is CASSTRGQVGNEQFF.

This clonotype was seen at least ten times. CDR3 region: CATIGTGVGDTQYF. As DNA, the CDR3 is TGTGCCACGATCGGGACAGGGGTAGGGGATACGCAGTATTTT. V is TRBV6-5 and J is TRBJ2-3, with 10 nucleotides matching TRBD1. The CDR3 has 14 residues. Germline assignment: CDR1 MNHEY and CDR2 SVGAGI. J lost 6 bases, V lost 10 bases, and 10 bases had no gene match.

The CDR3, as DNA: TGTGCCAGCAGCTTAGTTGGGCAGGGCGGGGACGAGCAGTACTTC. It encodes CASSLVGQGGDEQYF. The rearrangement joins TRBV7-6 to TRBJ2-7; D might be TRBD2 (6 bases). The length of the CDR3 is 15 residues. V was trimmed by 1 base and J by 5 bases, leaving 15 bases between them. The germline V gene encodes CDR1 SGHVS and CDR2 FNYEAQ.

This clonotype was seen only a few times. The chain employs TRBV29-1 and TRBJ1-5, with D maybe TRBD1 (6 bases). Germline CDR1 and CDR2: SQVTM and ANQGSEA. This CDR3 has 12 amino acids. Trimming stripped 7 bases from V and 3 bases from J, with 10 bases between. In DNA, the CDR3 is TGCAGCGCTGGACAGCTCAATCAGCCCCAGCATTTT. Protein sequence: CSAGQLNQPQHF.

The rearrangement uses TRBV12-3 or TRBV12-4 and TRBJ1-2; D uncertain. Trimming shortened V by 5 bases and J by 7 bases, and 5 bases separated the two germline ends. The CDR3 totals 10 residues. The CDR3 spells CASSPPGYTF. DNA for the CDR3: TGTGCCAGCAGTCCCCCTGGCTACACCTTC.

The chain is built from TRBV27 and TRBJ1-5, with 7 positions matching TRBD1. The trim removed 6 bases at V and 10 bases at J, leaving 9 bases unmatched. This CDR3 region has 13 residues. In germline, CDR1 is MNHEY, CDR2 SMNVEV (reference sequence). DNA of the CDR3: TGTGCCAGCAGGCCCGGGACAGCCTACCCCCAGCATTTT. Translation gives CASRPGTAYPQHF.

This clonotype was observed a handful of times. Since no conserved phenylalanine or tryptophan closes the CDR3, a read error is the likely cause. It is unclear where the CDR3 begins or ends on the DNA, so no DNA is shown, and the CDR3 is as TCRdb lists it. This chain joins TRBV12-3 or TRBV12-4 and TRBJ2-1; the DNA was not compared with TRBD1, the D call given in the table. Inclusive of both ends, the CDR3 amounts to 11 amino acids. The CDR3 here is CASSLGDLQQI.

The rearrangement links TRBV10-3 to TRBJ2-1; D unclear. The germline V and J ends were trimmed by 8 bases and 4 bases, with 9 bases remaining between them. The germline V gene has CDR1 ENHRY and CDR2 SYGVKD. The CDR3 has 12 residues. In nucleotides, the CDR3 is TGTGCCATCGGATTTCTGTACAATGAGCAGTTCTTC. Its translation is CAIGFLYNEQFF.

There are many counts of this clonotype. The chain's CDR3 is CASSPSSGKFF. In DNA, the CDR3 is TGTGCCAGCAGTCCCAGTTCAGGGAAGTTCTTC. This sequence joins TRBV11-2 and TRBJ2-1; tentatively, D is TRBD1 (5 bases). The germline CDR1 and CDR2 sequences are SGHAT and FQNNGV. This CDR3 is built from 11 residues. The germline V and J ends were trimmed by 6 bases and 14 bases, with 14 bases remaining between them.

This clonotype occurred many times. The V gene is TRBV27, the J gene TRBJ2-5; 8 bases fit TRBD1. Losses at the gene ends were 6 bases for V and 6 bases for J; bases not matched to a gene: 6. The CDR3 covers 13 residues. Germline loops: CDR1 MNHEY, CDR2 SMNVEV (reference sequence). CDR3 nucleotide sequence: TGTGCCAGCAGGGACAGGGTGATCCAGACCCAGTACTTC. Protein sequence: CASRDRVIQTQYF.

V gene TRBV10-3 combines with J gene TRBJ2-3; possible D gene TRBD2, 6 bases. The CDR3 length is 14 residues. V was trimmed by 5 bases and J by 4 bases, leaving 13 bases between them. The germline V gene encodes CDR1 ENHRY and CDR2 SYGVKD. The CDR3 is CAISRGGEADTQYF. CDR3 sequence (DNA): TGTGCCATCAGTCGGGGCGGGGAGGCAGATACGCAGTATTTT.

This clonotype was detected only a few times. The chain links TRBV10-2 to TRBJ1-2, with 8 positions matching TRBD1. In germline, CDR1 is WSHSY, CDR2 SAAADI. This CDR3 comprises 13 residues. The ends lost 4 bases at V and 7 bases at J; junction bases unmatched: 5. CDR3 protein: CASSADRVAGYTF. CDR3 coding DNA: TGCGCCAGCAGTGCGGACAGGGTGGCTGGCTACACCTTC.